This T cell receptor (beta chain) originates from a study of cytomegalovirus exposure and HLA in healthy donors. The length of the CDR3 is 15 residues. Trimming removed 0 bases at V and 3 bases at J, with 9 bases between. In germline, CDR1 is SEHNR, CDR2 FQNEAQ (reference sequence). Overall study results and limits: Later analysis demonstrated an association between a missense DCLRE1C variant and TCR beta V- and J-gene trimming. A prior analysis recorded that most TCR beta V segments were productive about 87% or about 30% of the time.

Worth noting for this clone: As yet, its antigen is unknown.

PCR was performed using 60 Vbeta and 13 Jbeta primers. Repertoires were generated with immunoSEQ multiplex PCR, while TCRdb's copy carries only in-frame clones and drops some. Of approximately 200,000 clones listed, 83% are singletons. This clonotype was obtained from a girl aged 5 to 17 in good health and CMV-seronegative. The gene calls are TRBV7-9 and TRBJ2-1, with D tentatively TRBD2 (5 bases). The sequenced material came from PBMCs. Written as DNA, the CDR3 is TGTGCCAGCAGCTTAGCGGGAGTCCGCTACAATGAGCAGTTCTTC. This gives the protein CASSLAGVRYNEQFF.